Listed here are 24 T cell receptor beta chains from one sample, sequenced in a study of T cell responses to AZD1222 COVID-19 vaccine. The protocol was immunoSEQ multiplex PCR, while the TCRdb copy is restricted to in-frame clones and leaves out a portion. Of more than 110,000 clones listed, roughly 92% were seen once; the top ten hold less than 6.5%. Sequenced material: peripheral blood, taken on day 0 of AZD1222 vaccination. These receptor sequences come from an adult in good health.

This sequence joins TRBV5-1 and TRBJ2-7; TRBD2 matches at 8 bases. Losses at the gene ends were 1 base for V and 3 bases for J; bases not matched to a gene: 9. The CDR3 runs to 16 residues. The germline CDR1 and CDR2 sequences are SGHRS and YFSETQ. The CDR3 region is CASSLTGGAADYEQYF. CDR3 DNA: TGCGCCAGCAGCTTGACCGGGGGGGCGGCTGACTACGAGCAGTACTTC.

In regard to this clone: Within the sample, other DNA sequences also encode this same CDR3. The V and J genes are TRBV6-5 and TRBJ1-2, with D maybe TRBD1 (5 bases). This CDR3 contains 11 residues. CDR1 and CDR2 from the germline V gene are MNHEY and SVGAGI. V shed 2 bases and J shed 8 bases, with 6 bases lying between them. CDR3 DNA sequence: TGTGCCAGCAGTTACAGGGGCGGCTACACCTTC. This encodes CASSYRGGYTF.

DNA of the CDR3: TGCGCCAGCAGCTTGGTGTGGACTGGTCAAGAGACCCAGTACTTC. It codes for CASSLVWTGQETQYF. The genes are TRBV5-1 and TRBJ2-5, with a tentative D call TRBD2 (5 bases). This CDR3 contains 15 residues. V was cut by 0 bases and J by 2 bases, with 11 bases left in between. Looked up from germline, CDR1 is SGHRS and CDR2 is YFSETQ.

The gene calls are TRBV6-2 or TRBV6-3 and TRBJ2-7; TRBD1 aligns across 9 bases. V gave up 0 bases and J gave up 5 bases; unmatched junction bases: 8. The CDR3 covers 16 residues. Germline lookup yields CDR1 MNHEY and CDR2 SVGEGT. Here the CDR3 reads CASSYSIGDRGNEQYF. In nucleotides, the CDR3 is TGTGCCAGCAGTTACTCGATTGGTGACAGGGGGAACGAGCAGTACTTC.

The rearrangement links TRBV10-3 to TRBJ2-7, with 16 bases lining up with TRBD2. CDR1 is ENHRY and CDR2 is SYGVKD in the germline V gene. Unmatched junction bases numbered 3, after V lost 5 bases and J lost 2 bases. The CDR3 sequence is 16 residues long. The CDR3 loop is CAISSGTSGRAYEQYF. CDR3 nucleotides: TGTGCCATCAGTTCAGGGACTAGCGGGAGGGCCTACGAGCAGTACTTC.

This clone was picked up a small number of times. The J gene is TRBJ1-6, the V gene TRBV4-1; the D is unclear. The germline gives CDR1 MGHRA, CDR2 YSYEKL. The V and J ends lost 2 bases and 7 bases respectively, with 9 bases between them. The CDR3 has 14 amino acids. CDR3 loop: CASSQRRLNSPLHF. The CDR3 DNA sequence: TGCGCCAGCAGCCAACGACGGTTGAATTCACCCCTCCACTTT.

The V call is TRBV19, the J call TRBJ1-5; weak D call: TRBD1 (6 bases). Germline assignment: CDR1 LNHDA and CDR2 SQIVND (reference sequence). Trimming took off 5 bases at V and 6 bases at J, with 14 bases between the two ends. CDR3 length: 14 amino acids. CDR3 sequence reads: CASSSTGQRQPQHF. The CDR3 nucleotides are TGTGCCAGTAGTTCAACAGGGCAACGTCAGCCCCAGCATTTT.

The rearrangement links TRBV6-5 to TRBJ1-4; TRBD1 aligns across 8 bases. This CDR3 contains 14 residues. The V gene's germline CDR1 is MNHEY and CDR2 SVGAGI. The CDR3 DNA follows: TGTGCTGTCAACAGGGGGACCTTTGGTGAAAAACTGTTTTTT. Protein product: CAVNRGTFGEKLFF.

V usage is TRBV2 and J usage is TRBJ1-1, with D uncertain. This CDR3 spans 13 amino acids. V lost 7 bases and J 0 bases, leaving 9 bases between the germline ends. The germline V gene encodes CDR1 SNHLY and CDR2 FYNNEI. CDR3 DNA: TGTGCCAGCACTTACAGCATGAACACTGAAGCTTTCTTT. Amino acid sequence: CASTYSMNTEAFF.

This clone turned up a few times. The chain uses TRBV11-3 and TRBJ2-5; 10 bases match TRBD1. V lost 4 bases to trimming and J lost 5 bases; unmatched junction nucleotides: 7. The CDR3 is 15 amino acids. Germline-derived CDR1 and CDR2 are SGHNT and YENEEA. The CDR3 DNA reads TGTGCCAGCAGCTCGGGACAGGGGAGGGATGAGACCCAGTACTTC. This codes for CASSSGQGRDETQYF. Full variable domain (outside the CDR3, taken from reference TRBV11-3 and TRBJ2-5): EAGVVQSPRYKIIEKKQPVAFWCNPISGHNTLYWYLQNLGQGPELLIRYENEEAVDDSQLPKDRFSAERLKGVDSTLKIQPAELGDSAVYLCASSSGQGRDETQYFGPGTRLLVL.

V usage is TRBV11-2 and J usage is TRBJ2-7; TRBD2 aligns across 7 bases. Trimming removed 0 bases from V and 7 bases from J; junction bases left unmatched: 15. Germline loops: CDR1 SGHAT, CDR2 FQNNGV. The CDR3 runs 17 residues. This CDR3 is CASSLDGLAASETEQYF. CDR3 nucleotide sequence: TGTGCCAGCAGCTTAGATGGTCTAGCGGCCTCCGAGACGGAGCAGTACTTC.

J is TRBJ1-2 and V is TRBV28; TRBD1 might be the D (5 bases). CDR1 is MDHEN, CDR2 SYDVKM, per germline. The CDR3 loop spans 13 amino acids. The V end lost 3 bases, the J end lost 4 bases, and 9 bases lay between the germline ends. The CDR3 is CASSFDGTYGYTF. CDR3 in DNA: TGTGCCAGCAGTTTCGACGGGACCTATGGCTACACCTTC.

This clone showed up just once. The rearrangement uses TRBV19 and TRBJ1-1, with TRBD1 matching 9 bases. The V gene's germline CDR1 is LNHDA and CDR2 SQIVND (reference sequence). V was clipped by 2 bases and J by 4 bases; unmatched bases: 5. This CDR3 has 15 residues. The DNA of the CDR3 is TGTGCCAGTAGTATATCCGGGACAGGGAGCACTGAAGCTTTCTTT. It is translated as CASSISGTGSTEAFF.

The chain links TRBV6-1 to TRBJ2-7; perhaps TRBD2 as D (7 bases). The CDR3 is made up of 17 amino acids. The V gene's germline CDR1 is MNHNS and CDR2 SASEGT. The ends were cut back, 0 bases at V and 6 bases at J, with 21 bases in the middle. CDR3 in amino acids: CASSEARLAGAFGEQYF. In nucleotides, the CDR3 is TGTGCCAGCAGTGAAGCGAGGCTGGCGGGGGCGTTTGGCGAGCAGTACTTC.

This clone was found once. The chain joins TRBV10-3 to TRBJ1-2; D is ambiguous. This CDR3 comprises 13 residues. Germline V lookup: CDR1 ENHRY, CDR2 SYGVKD. The V gene lost 3 bases and the J gene lost 4 bases, with 9 bases spanning the gap. The CDR3 DNA is TGTGCCATCAGTGACATTCGCCTCTATGGCTACACCTTC. It is translated as CAISDIRLYGYTF.

This chain connects TRBV27 to TRBJ2-1, with TRBD2 identical over 12 bases. Germline assignment: CDR1 MNHEY and CDR2 SMNVEV (reference sequence). J was trimmed by 8 bases and V by 0 bases; bases with no gene match: 5. The CDR3 length is 16 residues. The CDR3: CASSLSGLAGIHEQFF. As DNA, the CDR3 is TGTGCCAGCAGTTTATCTGGACTAGCGGGAATCCATGAGCAGTTCTTC.

The gene calls are TRBV10-2 and TRBJ1-5; 7 nucleotides line up with TRBD1. The CDR3 totals 14 residues. Trimming at V came to 0 bases and at J to 7 bases, leaving 3 bases not matched to a gene. Per the germline V gene, CDR1 is WSHSY and CDR2 is SAAADI. In DNA, the CDR3 is TGCGCCAGCAGTGAGTCGACAGGGAAACAGCCCCAGCATTTT. This sequence encodes CASSESTGKQPQHF.

The CDR3 DNA follows: TGTGCCAGCAGCGTCCCTGGGGCCAATGAGCAGTTCTTC. Translating gives CASSVPGANEQFF. This chain uses TRBV12-3 or TRBV12-4 with TRBJ2-1; D is perhaps TRBD1 (5 bases). The germline V and J ends were trimmed by 6 bases and 6 bases, with 12 bases remaining between them. CDR3 length equals 13 residues.

This rearrangement joins TRBV9 to TRBJ2-2, with D unresolved. The V end was cut by 0 bases, the J end by 6 bases, with 12 bases between. This CDR3 is built from 15 residues. CDR1 and CDR2 (germline): SGDLS, YYNGEE. The CDR3 DNA sequence: TGTGCCAGCAGCGTAGATGGCGGTTTGGCCGGGGAGCTGTTTTTT. Translated, it gives CASSVDGGLAGELFF.

This chain connects TRBV19 to TRBJ1-1, with D perhaps TRBD1 (5 bases). The CDR3 extends over 14 amino acids. V gave up 3 bases and J gave up 6 bases, with 14 bases separating them. The germline V gene has CDR1 LNHDA and CDR2 SQIVND (reference sequence). The DNA for the CDR3 is TGTGCCAGTAGTATCTTACGGGACGCCCCTGAAGCTTTCTTT. It translates to CASSILRDAPEAFF.

The chain has TRBV19 and TRBJ2-1; 10 bases are shared with TRBD2. The CDR3 runs 17 residues. Germline V lookup: CDR1 LNHDA, CDR2 SQIVND (reference sequence). V lost 3 bases, J lost 8 bases, and 13 bases stayed unmatched. CDR3 sequence: CASSIRSSGRRGDEQFF. In DNA, the CDR3 is TGTGCCAGTAGTATTAGGAGTAGCGGGAGGCGAGGCGATGAGCAGTTCTTC.

The rearrangement joins TRBV6-1 to TRBJ1-3; D unresolved. Germline V gives CDR1 MNHNS, CDR2 SASEGT. V was clipped by 4 bases and J by 3 bases, with 16 bases between them. This CDR3 is built from 16 residues. DNA for the CDR3: TGTGCCAGCAGTGCGGACCTAGCAAGCGTTGGAAACACCATATATTTT. Translation: CASSADLASVGNTIYF.

The rearrangement links TRBV2 to TRBJ1-1; D not resolved. CDR3 length equals 13 residues. Trimming cost V 7 bases and J 5 bases, with 14 bases left between them. Per germline, CDR1 SNHLY and CDR2 FYNNEI. The CDR3 DNA reads TGTGCCAGCACCGCGTTCGTGAGGACTGAAGCTTTCTTT. Translating gives CASTAFVRTEAFF. Complete variable domain (other parts from reference TRBV2 and TRBJ1-1): EPEVTQTPSHQVTQMGQEVILRCVPISNHLYFYWYRQILGQKVEFLVSFYNNEISEKSEIFDDQFSVERPDGSNFTLKIRSTKLEDSAMYFCASTAFVRTEAFFGQGTRLTVV.

This clone was seen just once. The CDR3: CASSDPGTYYGYTF. The CDR3 DNA reads TGTGCCAGCAGTGACCCCGGGACTTATTATGGCTACACCTTC. The J gene is TRBJ1-2, the V gene TRBV6-1; D is possibly TRBD1 (5 bases). V was clipped by 3 bases and J by 5 bases, with 13 bases between them. CDR1 and CDR2 from the germline V gene are MNHNS and SASEGT. The CDR3 has 14 amino acids.